This entry features one TCR beta chain sequence. The antigen is unknown. Preparation of the TCRbeta library was carried out with unique molecular identifiers. TCRdb itself ran the PCR reads through MiXCR, one entry per CDR3 protein. The table has 600,000 or so distinct CDR3 sequences, 23% seen once. This sample stems from a study of T-cell reconstitution after alpha-beta-depleted transplantation in children. Findings and limits, study-wide: Several patients had high TCRbeta diversity at day 60; it came from surviving recipient T cells and thymic progenitors. A year post-transplant, T-cell counts and diversity derived mostly from newly produced T cells. It was reported that alpha-beta T cells came from several hundred expanded graft clones (about two months after transplant).

The CDR3 covers 14 residues. The ends lost 5 bases at V and 6 bases at J; junction bases unmatched: 9. The V gene's germline CDR1 is MNHNS and CDR2 SASEGT. The rearrangement uses TRBV6-1 and TRBJ1-2, with TRBD1 matching over 7 bases. This TCR was sampled from a boy under two years old who had a stem cell transplant for acute myeloid leukemia, so the T cells may come from the graft donor. Sequencing was performed on PBMCs, mostly from graft donor cells, taken 360 days after TCRalphabeta/CD19-depleted stem cell transplant. CDR3 nucleotides: TGTGCCAGCAGTCTTGACAGGGTGTTCGATGGCTACACCTTC. It codes for CASSLDRVFDGYTF.